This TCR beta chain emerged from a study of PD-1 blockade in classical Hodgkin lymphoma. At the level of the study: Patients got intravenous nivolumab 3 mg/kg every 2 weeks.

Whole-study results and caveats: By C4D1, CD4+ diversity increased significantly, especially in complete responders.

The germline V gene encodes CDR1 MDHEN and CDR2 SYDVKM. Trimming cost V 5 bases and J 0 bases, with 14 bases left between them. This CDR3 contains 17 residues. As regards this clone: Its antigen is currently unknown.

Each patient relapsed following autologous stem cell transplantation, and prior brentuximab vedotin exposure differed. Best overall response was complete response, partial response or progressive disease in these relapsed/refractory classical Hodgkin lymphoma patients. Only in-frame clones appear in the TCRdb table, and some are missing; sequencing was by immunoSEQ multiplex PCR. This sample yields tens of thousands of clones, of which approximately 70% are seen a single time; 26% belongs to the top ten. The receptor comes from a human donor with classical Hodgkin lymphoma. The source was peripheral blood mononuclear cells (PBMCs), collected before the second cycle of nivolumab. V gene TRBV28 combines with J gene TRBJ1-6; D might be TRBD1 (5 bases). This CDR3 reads CASSPGDGSSYNSPLHF. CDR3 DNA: TGTGCCAGCAGTCCCGGGGACGGCAGCTCCTATAATTCACCCCTCCACTTT.